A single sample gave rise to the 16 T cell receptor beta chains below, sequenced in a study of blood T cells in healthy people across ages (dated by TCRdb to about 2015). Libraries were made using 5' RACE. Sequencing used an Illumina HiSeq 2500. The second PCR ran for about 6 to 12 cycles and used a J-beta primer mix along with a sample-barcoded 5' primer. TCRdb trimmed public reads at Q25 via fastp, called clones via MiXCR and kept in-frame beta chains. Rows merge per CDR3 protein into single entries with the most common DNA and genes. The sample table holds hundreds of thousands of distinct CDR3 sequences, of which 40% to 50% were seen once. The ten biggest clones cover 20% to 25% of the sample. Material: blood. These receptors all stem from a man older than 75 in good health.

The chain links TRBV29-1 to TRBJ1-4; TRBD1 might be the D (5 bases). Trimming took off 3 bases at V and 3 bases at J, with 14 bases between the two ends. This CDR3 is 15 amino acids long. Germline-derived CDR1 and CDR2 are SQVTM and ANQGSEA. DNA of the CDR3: TGCAGCGTTGATCAAGGAGGGGCGGCTAATGAAAAACTGTTTTTT. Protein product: CSVDQGGAANEKLFF.

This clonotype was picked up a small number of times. The CDR3 sequence: CATSKVTASSYEQYF. In nucleotides, the CDR3 is TGTGCCACCAGCAAAGTGACTGCAAGCTCCTACGAGCAGTACTTC. The rearrangement links TRBV15 to TRBJ2-7, with D unclear. With 4 bases removed from V and 0 bases from J, the gap between germline ends came to 13 bases. This CDR3 has 15 amino acids. CDR1 and CDR2 from the germline V gene are LNHNV and YYDKDF (reference sequence).

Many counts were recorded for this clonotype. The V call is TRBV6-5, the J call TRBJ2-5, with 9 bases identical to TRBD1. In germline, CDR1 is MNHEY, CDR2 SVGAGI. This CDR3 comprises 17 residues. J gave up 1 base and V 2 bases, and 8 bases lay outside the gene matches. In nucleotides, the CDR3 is TGTGCCAGCAGTTACGCGCACAGGGGGCCGGTCCAAGAGACCCAGTACTTC. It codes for CASSYAHRGPVQETQYF.

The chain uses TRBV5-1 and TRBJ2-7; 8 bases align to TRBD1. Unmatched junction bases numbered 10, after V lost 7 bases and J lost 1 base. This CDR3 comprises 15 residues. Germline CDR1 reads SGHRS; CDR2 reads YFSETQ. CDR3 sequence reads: CASYRGQDGSYEQYF. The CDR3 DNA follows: TGCGCCAGCTATCGGGGACAGGATGGTTCCTACGAGCAGTACTTC.

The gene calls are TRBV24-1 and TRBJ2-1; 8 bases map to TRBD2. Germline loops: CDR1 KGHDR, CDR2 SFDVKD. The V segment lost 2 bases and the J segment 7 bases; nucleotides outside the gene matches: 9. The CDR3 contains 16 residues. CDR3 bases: TGTGCCACCAGTGATTCCAGCGGGAGAGGGACTAATGAGCAGTTCTTC. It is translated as CATSDSSGRGTNEQFF.

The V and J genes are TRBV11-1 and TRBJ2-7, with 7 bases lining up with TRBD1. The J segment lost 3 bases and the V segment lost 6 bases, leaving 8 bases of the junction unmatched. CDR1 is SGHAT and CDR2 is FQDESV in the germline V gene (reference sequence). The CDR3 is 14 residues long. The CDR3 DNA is TGTGCCAGCAGAAGGGGGCAGTTAGACTACGAGCAGTACTTC. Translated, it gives CASRRGQLDYEQYF.

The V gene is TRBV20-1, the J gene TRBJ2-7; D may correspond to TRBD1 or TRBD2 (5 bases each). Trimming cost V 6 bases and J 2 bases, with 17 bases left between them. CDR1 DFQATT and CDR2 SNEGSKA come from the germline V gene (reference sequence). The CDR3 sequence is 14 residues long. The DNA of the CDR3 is TGCAGTGCAACGGACGGGGACGGGCCCTACGAGCAGTACTTC. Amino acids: CSATDGDGPYEQYF.

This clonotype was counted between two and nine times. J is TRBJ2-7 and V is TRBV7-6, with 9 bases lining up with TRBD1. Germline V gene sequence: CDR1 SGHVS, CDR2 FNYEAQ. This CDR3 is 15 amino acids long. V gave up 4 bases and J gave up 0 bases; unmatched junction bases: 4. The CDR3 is CASSSGQGHSYEQYF. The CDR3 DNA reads TGTGCCAGCAGCTCGGGACAGGGACACTCCTACGAGCAGTACTTC.

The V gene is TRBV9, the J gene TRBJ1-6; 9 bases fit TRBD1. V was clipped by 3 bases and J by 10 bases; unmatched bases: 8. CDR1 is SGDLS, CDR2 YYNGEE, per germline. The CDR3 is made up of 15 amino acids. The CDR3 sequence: CASSGGTGRGSPLHF. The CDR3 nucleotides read TGTGCCAGCAGCGGAGGGACAGGGAGGGGATCACCCCTCCACTTT.

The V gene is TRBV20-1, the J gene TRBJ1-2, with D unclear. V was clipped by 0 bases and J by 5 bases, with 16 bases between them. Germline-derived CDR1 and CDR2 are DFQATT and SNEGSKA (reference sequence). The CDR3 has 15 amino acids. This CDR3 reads CSARDFTGRGYGYTF. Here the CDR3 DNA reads TGCAGTGCTAGAGATTTTACGGGCCGAGGATATGGCTACACCTTC.

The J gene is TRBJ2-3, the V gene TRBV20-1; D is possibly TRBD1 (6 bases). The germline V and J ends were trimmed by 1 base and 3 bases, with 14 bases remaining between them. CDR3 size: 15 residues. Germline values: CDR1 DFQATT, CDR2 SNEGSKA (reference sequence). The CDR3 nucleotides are TGCAGTGCTAGAGTAGGGGGAGTTGGTACAGATACGCAGTATTTT. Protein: CSARVGGVGTDTQYF.

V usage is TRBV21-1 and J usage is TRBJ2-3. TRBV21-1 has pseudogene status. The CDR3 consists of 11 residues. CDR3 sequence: CASSKEDTQYF. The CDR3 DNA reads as TGTGCCAGCAGCAAGGAAGATACGCAGTATTTT.

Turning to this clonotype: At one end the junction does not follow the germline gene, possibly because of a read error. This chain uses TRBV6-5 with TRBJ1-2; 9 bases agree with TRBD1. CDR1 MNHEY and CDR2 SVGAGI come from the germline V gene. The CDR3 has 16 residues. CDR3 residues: CVSSYSTGGRGYGYTF. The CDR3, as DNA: TGTGTCAGCAGTTACTCGACAGGGGGGCGGGGCTATGGCTACACCTTC.

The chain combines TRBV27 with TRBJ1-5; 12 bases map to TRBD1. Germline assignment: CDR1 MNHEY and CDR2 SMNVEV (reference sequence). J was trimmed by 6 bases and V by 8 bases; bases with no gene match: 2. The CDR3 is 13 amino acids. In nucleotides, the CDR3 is TGTGCCAGCGGGACAGGGGGCGGTCAGCCCCAGCATTTT. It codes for CASGTGGGQPQHF.

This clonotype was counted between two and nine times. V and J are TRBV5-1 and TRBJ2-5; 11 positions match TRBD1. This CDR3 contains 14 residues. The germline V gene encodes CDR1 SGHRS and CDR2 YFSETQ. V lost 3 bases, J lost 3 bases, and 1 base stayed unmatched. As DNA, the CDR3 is TGCGCCAGCAGCTGGACAGGGGGCAAAGAGACCCAGTACTTC. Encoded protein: CASSWTGGKETQYF.

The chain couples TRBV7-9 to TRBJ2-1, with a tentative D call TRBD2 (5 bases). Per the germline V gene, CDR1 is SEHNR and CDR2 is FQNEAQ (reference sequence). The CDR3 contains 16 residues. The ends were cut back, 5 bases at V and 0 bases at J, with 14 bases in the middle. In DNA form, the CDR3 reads TGTGCCAGCAGCGGTAGCTTAGCGCGCTCCTACAATGAGCAGTTCTTC. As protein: CASSGSLARSYNEQFF. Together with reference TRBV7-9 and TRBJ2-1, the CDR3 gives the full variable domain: DTGVSQNPRHKITKRGQNVTFRCDPISEHNRLYWYRQTLGQGPEFLTYFQNEAQLEKSRLLSDRFSAERPKGSFSTLEIQRTEQGDSAMYLCASSGSLARSYNEQFFGPGTRLTVL.